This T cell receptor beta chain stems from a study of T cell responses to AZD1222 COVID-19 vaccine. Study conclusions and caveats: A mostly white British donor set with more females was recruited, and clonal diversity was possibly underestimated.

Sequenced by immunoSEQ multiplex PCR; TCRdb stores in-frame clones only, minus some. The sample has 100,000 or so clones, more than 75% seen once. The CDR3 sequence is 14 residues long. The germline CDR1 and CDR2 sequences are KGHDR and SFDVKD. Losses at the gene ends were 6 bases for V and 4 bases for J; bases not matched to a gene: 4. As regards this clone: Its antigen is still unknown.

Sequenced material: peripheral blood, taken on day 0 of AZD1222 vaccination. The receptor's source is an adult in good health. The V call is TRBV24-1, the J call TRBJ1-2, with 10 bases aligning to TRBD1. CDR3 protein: CATSPGTGVYGYTF. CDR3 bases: TGTGCCACCAGTCCCGGGACAGGGGTCTATGGCTACACCTTC.